A single sample is the source of the 17 T cell receptor beta chains below, sequenced in a study of control samples from healthy donors and cancer patients. The protocol was immunoSEQ multiplex PCR, while the TCRdb copy is restricted to in-frame clones and leaves out a portion. The sample contains some 79,000 clones, about 90% of which appear only once. Sequenced input: blood. Every receptor here comes from a woman aged 45-65 years in good health.

The CDR3 loop reads CASSLPQGAQSYGYTF. The CDR3 DNA reads as TGTGCCAGCAGCTTACCACAGGGGGCGCAGAGCTATGGCTACACCTTC. V usage is TRBV7-9 and J usage is TRBJ1-2; TRBD1 agrees at 9 bases. This CDR3 is 16 amino acids long. Germline CDR1 is SEHNR and CDR2 is FQNEAQ (reference sequence). Trimming cost V 2 bases and J 4 bases; bases outside gene matches: 8.

V and J are TRBV7-9 and TRBJ2-2; TRBD2 might be the D (6 bases). CDR3 length: 15 residues. Germline V lookup: CDR1 SEHNR, CDR2 FQNEAQ (reference sequence). Between the trimmed V and J ends, which lost 5 bases and 1 base, there was a span of 11 bases. The CDR3 bases are TGTGCCAGCAGCCCCGGGACTCTGAACACCGGGGAGCTGTTTTTT. Translated, it gives CASSPGTLNTGELFF. Full variable domain (remainder filled in from reference TRBV7-9 and TRBJ2-2): DTGVSQNPRHKITKRGQNVTFRCDPISEHNRLYWYRQTLGQGPEFLTYFQNEAQLEKSRLLSDRFSAERPKGSFSTLEIQRTEQGDSAMYLCASSPGTLNTGELFFGEGSRLTVL.

CDR3 bases: TGTGCCAGCAGGTCCCTAGCGTCCACAGATACGCAGTATTTT. Protein product: CASRSLASTDTQYF. The rearrangement joins TRBV6-6 to TRBJ2-3; D may be TRBD2 (6 bases). The CDR3 covers 14 residues. CDR1 is MNHNY and CDR2 is SVGAGI in the germline V gene (reference sequence). The V gene lost 6 bases and the J gene lost 2 bases, with 12 bases spanning the gap.

The CDR3 loop is CATLSGTRNTGELFF. The CDR3, as DNA: TGTGCCACCCTGTCCGGGACAAGAAACACCGGGGAGCTGTTTTTT. The chain is built from TRBV6-5 and TRBJ2-2; D perhaps matches TRBD1 (6 bases). The V end was cut by 10 bases, the J end by 2 bases, with 17 bases between. CDR1 is MNHEY and CDR2 is SVGAGI in the germline V gene. The CDR3 contains 15 residues.

The chain recombines TRBV7-9 with TRBJ1-4; D is possibly TRBD1 (5 bases). Trimming pared 6 bases from V and 5 bases from J, leaving 16 bases between. The germline gives CDR1 SEHNR, CDR2 FQNEAQ (reference sequence). The CDR3 runs to 15 residues. CDR3 protein: CASSDHGQGNEKLFF. CDR3 nucleotide sequence: TGTGCCAGCAGTGATCATGGCCAGGGAAATGAAAAACTGTTTTTT.

The genes are TRBV11-2 and TRBJ1-6; the D gene is possibly TRBD1 (5 bases). V was pared by 10 bases and J by 5 bases, with 12 bases between. Germline CDR1 is SGHAT and CDR2 is FQNNGV. The CDR3 runs 13 residues. Here the CDR3 DNA reads TGTGCCACACGCCAACAGGATAATTCACCCCTCCACTTT. It codes for CATRQQDNSPLHF. Full variable domain (outside the CDR3, taken from reference TRBV11-2 and TRBJ1-6): EAGVAQSPRYKIIEKRQSVAFWCNPISGHATLYWYQQILGQGPKLLIQFQNNGVVDDSQLPKDRFSAERLKGVDSTLKIQPAKLEDSAVYLCATRQQDNSPLHFGNGTRLTVT.

The chain links TRBV19 to TRBJ2-1; D is unclear. Germline V gives CDR1 LNHDA, CDR2 SQIVND (reference sequence). The CDR3 sequence is 15 residues long. V was pared by 6 bases and J by 0 bases, with 12 bases between. CDR3 amino acids: CASRGLGYSYNEQFF. For the CDR3, the DNA is TGTGCCAGTAGAGGCCTTGGATACTCCTACAATGAGCAGTTCTTC. The variable domain in full, with the rest retrieved from reference TRBV19 and TRBJ2-1, is DGGITQSPKYLFRKEGQNVTLSCEQNLNHDAMYWYRQDPGQGLRLIYYSQIVNDFQKGDIAEGYSVSREKKESFPLTVTSAQKNPTAFYLCASRGLGYSYNEQFFGPGTRLTVL.

V is TRBV24-1 and J is TRBJ1-2; D is unresolved. Trimming shortened V by 10 bases and J by 1 base, and 9 bases separated the two germline ends. This CDR3 has 12 residues. CDR1 KGHDR and CDR2 SFDVKD come from the germline V gene. CDR3 sequence reads: CATHDLNYGYTF. Written as DNA, the CDR3 is TGTGCCACTCATGACCTTAACTATGGCTACACCTTC.

The V and J genes are TRBV12-5 and TRBJ2-5; D call uncertain. This CDR3 comprises 12 residues. Trimming removed 1 base from V and 5 bases from J, with 5 bases in between. Looked up from germline, CDR1 is LGHNT and CDR2 is FRNRAP. CDR3 sequence: CASGLGAETQYF. The CDR3 DNA reads as TGTGCTAGTGGTTTGGGGGCGGAGACCCAGTACTTC. Together with reference TRBV12-5 and TRBJ2-5, the CDR3 gives the full variable domain: DARVTQTPRHKVTEMGQEVTMRCQPILGHNTVFWYRQTMMQGLELLAYFRNRAPLDDSGMPKDRFSAEMPDATLATLKIQPSEPRDSAVYFCASGLGAETQYFGPGTRLLVL.

In nucleotides, the CDR3 is TGTGCCAGTACCCCAGTAAACACCGGGGAGCTGTTTTTT. Its protein is CASTPVNTGELFF. The gene calls are TRBV19 and TRBJ2-2; no reliable D call. This CDR3 has 13 residues. V lost 7 bases and J 2 bases, leaving 8 bases between the germline ends. The germline V gene has CDR1 LNHDA and CDR2 SQIVND (reference sequence).

The chain links TRBV2 to TRBJ1-5; no definite D call. Trimming left V 6 bases short and J 6 bases short, with 9 bases between. The length of the CDR3 is 12 residues. Germline V gene lookup returns CDR1 SNHLY and CDR2 FYNNEI. CDR3 DNA: TGTGCCAGCAGACGAATGGGTCAGCCCCAGCATTTT. Translated, it gives CASRRMGQPQHF.

This clone appeared a few times. The V call is TRBV27, the J call TRBJ2-2; weak D call: TRBD2 (6 bases). Germline V CDR1 and CDR2: MNHEY, SMNVEV (reference sequence). V dropped 4 bases and J dropped 7 bases, with 10 bases sitting between them. CDR3 length: 13 amino acids. CDR3: CASSSGDVGELFF. The CDR3 DNA reads as TGTGCCAGCAGTTCGGGGGATGTCGGGGAGCTGTTTTTT.

The chain joins TRBV28 to TRBJ1-2; unclear D gene. Germline CDR1 reads MDHEN; CDR2 reads SYDVKM. Trimming took off 6 bases at V and 4 bases at J, with 15 bases between the two ends. This CDR3 has 14 amino acids. The CDR3 nucleotides read TGTGCCAGCAGCCAAGGTTCCGTTACCTATGGCTACACCTTC. Translated: CASSQGSVTYGYTF.

The CDR3 loop is CASSQGRRGNSPLHF. As DNA, the CDR3 is TGTGCCAGCAGCCAAGGGCGAAGGGGAAATTCACCCCTCCACTTT. This chain joins TRBV14 and TRBJ1-6, with D maybe TRBD1 (5 bases). Germline CDR1 and CDR2: SGHDN and FVKESK. The V end was cut by 1 base, the J end by 7 bases, with 11 bases between. The CDR3 has 15 amino acids. The variable domain in full, with the rest retrieved from reference TRBV14 and TRBJ1-6, is EAGVTQFPSHSVIEKGQTVTLRCDPISGHDNLYWYRRVMGKEIKFLLHFVKESKQDESGMPNNRFLAERTGGTYSTLKVQPAELEDSGVYFCASSQGRRGNSPLHFGNGTRLTVT.

The chain joins TRBV5-4 to TRBJ1-2; D gene unclear. This CDR3 region has 17 residues. V lost 0 bases to trimming and J lost 8 bases, with 23 bases between them. Germline V gene data show CDR1 as SGHNT and CDR2 as YYREEE (reference sequence). The CDR3 DNA sequence: TGTGCCAGCAGCTTGGGGTATGGTGCGCTGGAGAGAGGGGGCTACACCTTC. Protein: CASSLGYGALERGGYTF.

This CDR3 reads CASSSAGPPLAFF. The CDR3 DNA is TGTGCCAGCAGTTCAGCCGGTCCTCCTTTGGCTTTCTTT. The chain has TRBV27 and TRBJ1-1, with no clear D. Trimming cost V 4 bases and J 11 bases, with 17 bases left between them. Germline CDR1 is MNHEY and CDR2 is SMNVEV (reference sequence). The CDR3 runs 13 residues.

V usage is TRBV7-3 and J usage is TRBJ2-7; TRBD2 aligns across 13 bases. The ends lost 5 bases at V and 3 bases at J; junction bases unmatched: 7. The germline V gene has CDR1 SGHTA and CDR2 FQGTGA. The CDR3 loop spans 16 amino acids. The CDR3 here is CASSPTGTSGNYEQYF. The CDR3 bases are TGTGCCAGCAGCCCTACCGGGACTAGCGGGAACTACGAGCAGTACTTC.